The source of this T cell receptor (beta chain) is a study of regulatory T cells in long-lasting Graves disease. Arm-PCR with iRepertoire HTBI primers amplified the CDR3 regions for these TCR beta libraries. A single record per CDR3 protein comes from TCRdb applying MiXCR to the multiplex PCR reads. Of 350,000 to 450,000 distinct CDR3 sequences listed, more than 12% are singletons. Time point indicated: newly diagnosed GD, antithyroid drugs for less than 3 months. From PBMCs, RNA was extracted and then used to make the TCR library. EDTA tubes held roughly 9.2 milliliters of peripheral blood from each patient. In its sample, this clonotype was seen many times. In germline, CDR1 is SNHLY, CDR2 FYNNEI. This CDR3 is 12 amino acids long. V was cut by 11 bases and J by 7 bases, with 18 bases left in between. These records were also assigned to another study, of T cells in Graves' hyperthyroidism and ophthalmopathy. As that report states: Diagnoses rested on clinical symptoms, serum thyroxine and TRAb, thyroid ultrasound and orbital computed tomography. Blood also carried most thyroid clonotypes expanded above 0.001.

The rearrangement joins TRBV2 to TRBJ2-7, with D possibly TRBD2 on 6 matching bases. The clonotype originates from a woman younger than 45 with Graves disease. Material: peripheral blood mononuclear cells (PBMCs), obtained at new diagnosis, from a patient treated with antithyroid drugs. CDR3 residues: CAFLGPRGEQYF. CDR3 bases: TGTGCCTTCCTGGGACCCCGGGGGGAGCAGTACTTC.